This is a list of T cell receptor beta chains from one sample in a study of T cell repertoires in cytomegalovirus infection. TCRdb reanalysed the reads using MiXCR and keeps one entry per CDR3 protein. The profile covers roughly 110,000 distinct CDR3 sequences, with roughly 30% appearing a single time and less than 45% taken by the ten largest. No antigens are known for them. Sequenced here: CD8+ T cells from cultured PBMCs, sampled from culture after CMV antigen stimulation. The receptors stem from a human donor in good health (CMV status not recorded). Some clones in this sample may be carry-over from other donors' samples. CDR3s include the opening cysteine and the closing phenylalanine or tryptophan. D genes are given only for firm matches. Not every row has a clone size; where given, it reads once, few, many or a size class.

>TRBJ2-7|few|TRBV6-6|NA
TGTGCCAGCAGTTACCCCGGATCCTACGAGCAGTACTTC
CASSYPGSYEQYF
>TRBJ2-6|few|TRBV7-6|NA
TGTGCCAGCAGCTTTTCTTCGGGTTCTGGGGCCAACGTCCTGACTTTC
CASSFSSGSGANVLTF
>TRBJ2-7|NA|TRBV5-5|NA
TGTGCCAGCAGCTTGACCCTACAGGGACACGAGCAGTACTTC
CASSLTLQGHEQYF
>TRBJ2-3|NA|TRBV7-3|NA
TGTGCCAGCAGCTTAAAGGAACCAGATACGCAGTATTTT
CASSLKEPDTQYF
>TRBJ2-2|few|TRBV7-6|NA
TGTGCCAGCAGCTTTCTCCAGGGTTCGAACACCGGGGAGCTGTTTTTT
CASSFLQGSNTGELFF
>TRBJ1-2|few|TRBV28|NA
TGTGCCAGCAGTTTCAACGGAAACTACTATGGCTACACCTTC
CASSFNGNYYGYTF
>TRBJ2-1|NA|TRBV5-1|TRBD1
TGCACCAGCAGCTGGTTTTCCGGGACAGGACCCTTTCTGAGCTCCTACAATGAGCGGTTCTTC
CTSSWFSGTGPFLSSYNERFF
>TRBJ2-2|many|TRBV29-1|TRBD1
TGCAGCGTTCTCGACAGGGTTGGTACCGGGGAGCTGTTTTTT
CSVLDRVGTGELFF
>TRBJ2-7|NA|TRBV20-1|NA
TGCAGTGCTAGAGATGACTCCGGGGGCGAGCAGTACTTC
CSARDDSGGEQYF
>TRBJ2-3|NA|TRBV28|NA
TGTGCCAGCAGTCGCCTAACAGATACGCAGTATTTT
CASSRLTDTQYF
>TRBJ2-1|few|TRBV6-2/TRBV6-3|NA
TGTGCCAGCAGTCTTCCCTGGGGCAATGAGCAGTTCTTC
CASSLPWGNEQFF
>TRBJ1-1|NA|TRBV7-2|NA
TGTGCCAGCAGCTTGCCGAGGGAGAACACTGAAGCTTTCTTT
CASSLPRENTEAFF
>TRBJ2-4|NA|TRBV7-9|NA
TGTGCCAGCAGCTTAGCGCTAAGAGGGGAACTGGAAAACATTCAGTACTTC
CASSLALRGELENIQYF
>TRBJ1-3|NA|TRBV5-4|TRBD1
TGTGCCAGCAGCTACTTACCGGGACAGGGGGCCGAGGCCCATGGAAACACCATATATTTT
CASSYLPGQGAEAHGNTIYF
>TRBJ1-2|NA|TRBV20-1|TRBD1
TGCAGTGCTAGAGTTGTGGGACAGGGTCGGTTTTCGGGCTATGGCTACACCTTC
CSARVVGQGRFSGYGYTF
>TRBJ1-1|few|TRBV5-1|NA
TGCGCCAGCAGCTTGCCCGAAGCTTCGGCGAACACTGAAGCTTTCTTT
CASSLPEASANTEAFF
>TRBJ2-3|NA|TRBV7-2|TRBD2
TGTGCCAGCAGCTTAAGGCTAGCGGGGAACACAGATACGCAGTATTTT
CASSLRLAGNTDTQYF
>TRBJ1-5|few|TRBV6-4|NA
TGTGCCAGCAGTGAGACAGGAGACAATCAGCCCCAGCATTTT
CASSETGDNQPQHF
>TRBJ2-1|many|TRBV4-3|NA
TGCGCCAGCAGCCAAGAGGGGGCCAAGTACAATGAGCAGTTCTTC
CASSQEGAKYNEQFF
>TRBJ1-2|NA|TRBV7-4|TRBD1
TGTGCCAGCAGCGCGCCAAACAGGGGTATTGACTATGGCTACACCTTC
CASSAPNRGIDYGYTF
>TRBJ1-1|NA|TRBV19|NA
TGTGCCAGTCATGACGGATATGAAGCTTTCTTT
CASHDGYEAFF
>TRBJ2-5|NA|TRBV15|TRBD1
TGTGCCACCTCCCTCGGCGGGACAGGGTATGAGACCCAGTACTTC
CATSLGGTGYETQYF
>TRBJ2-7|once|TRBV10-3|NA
TGTGCCATCAGTGAGTTTTACGAGCAGTACTTC
CAISEFYEQYF
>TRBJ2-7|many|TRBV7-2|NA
TGTGCCAGCAGCTTAGCGCAGGCCGTCTCCTACGAGCAGTACTTC
CASSLAQAVSYEQYF
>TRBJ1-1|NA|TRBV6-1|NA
TGTGCCAGCAGTGAAGCCGGGGAGAACACTGAAGCTTTCTTT
CASSEAGENTEAFF
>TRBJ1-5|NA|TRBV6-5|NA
TGTGCCAGCAGTTCCTCTGAGAGACAGCCCCAGCATTTT
CASSSSERQPQHF
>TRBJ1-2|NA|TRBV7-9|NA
TGTGCCAGCAGCTTAGGGGAATCTGTTGGCTACACCTTC
CASSLGESVGYTF
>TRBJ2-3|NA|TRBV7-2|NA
TGTGCCAGCAGCGAGGGACTTACAGATACGCAGTATTTT
CASSEGLTDTQYF
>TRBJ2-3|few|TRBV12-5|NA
TGTGCTAGTGGGTACACAGATACGCAGTATTTT
CASGYTDTQYF
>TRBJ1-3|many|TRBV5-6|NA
TGTGCCAGCAGCTTGACGGACACCTTCGGAAACACCATATATTTT
CASSLTDTFGNTIYF
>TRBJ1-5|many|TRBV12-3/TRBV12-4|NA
TGTGCCAGCAGCAAACACCTCCGAGGCAATCAGCCCCAGCATTTT
CASSKHLRGNQPQHF
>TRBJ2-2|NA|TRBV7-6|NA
TGTGCCAGCAGCTTAACCGGGACAAAAGGATCCGGGGAGCTGTTTTTT
CASSLTGTKGSGELFF
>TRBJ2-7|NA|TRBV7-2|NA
TGTGCCAGCAGCTGGACGGGTGGGAAGACCTACGAGCAGTACTTC
CASSWTGGKTYEQYF
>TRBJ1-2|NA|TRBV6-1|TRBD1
TGTGCCAGCAGTGAATGGGCAGGGGGTCCCTATGGCTACACCTTC
CASSEWAGGPYGYTF
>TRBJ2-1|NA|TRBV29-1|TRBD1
TGCAGCGTTGAAGATACGTACAGGGGGCGCTTCAATGAGCAGTTCTTC
CSVEDTYRGRFNEQFF
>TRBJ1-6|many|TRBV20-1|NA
TGCAGTGCTTCCGACAGAAATGCGAACTCCTATAATTCACCCCTCCACTTT
CSASDRNANSYNSPLHF
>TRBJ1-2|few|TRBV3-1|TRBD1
TGTGCCAGCAGTCCCGGACAGGGTCCTGGCTACACCTTC
CASSPGQGPGYTF
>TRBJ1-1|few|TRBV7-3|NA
TGTGCCAGCAGCTTAGGGTACGACACTGAAGCTTTCTTT
CASSLGYDTEAFF
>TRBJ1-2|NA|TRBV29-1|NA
TGCAGCGTTGTTTCCGGGGGTGGCTACACCTTC
CSVVSGGGYTF
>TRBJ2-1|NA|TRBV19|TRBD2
TGTGCCAGTAGTATAGTGGGACTAGTCCACAATGAGCAGTTCTTC
CASSIVGLVHNEQFF
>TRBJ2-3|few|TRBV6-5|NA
TGTGCCAGCAGTTACTCGACGCAGGACCCCTATCGCACAGATACGCAGTATTTT
CASSYSTQDPYRTDTQYF
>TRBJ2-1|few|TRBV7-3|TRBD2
TGTGCCAGCAGCTTAATACCCCGAGGGGCGGGGGGGTACAATGAGCAGTTCTTC
CASSLIPRGAGGYNEQFF
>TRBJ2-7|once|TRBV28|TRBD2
TGTGCCAGCAGTCTAGAATCCTTGGGGGGGAGCAAACCCTACGACTTC
CASSLESLGGSKPYDF
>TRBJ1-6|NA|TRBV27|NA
TGTGCCAGCAGTTTGGGGTGGACCTATAATTCACCCCTCCACTTT
CASSLGWTYNSPLHF
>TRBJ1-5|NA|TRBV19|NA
TGTGCCAGTAGTATAGTCGGCAGCGGCCAGCCCCAGCATTTT
CASSIVGSGQPQHF
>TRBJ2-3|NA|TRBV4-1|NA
TGCGCCAGCAGCCAAGAAACCGTAACTAGCACAGATACGCAGTATTTT
CASSQETVTSTDTQYF
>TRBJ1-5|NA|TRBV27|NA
TGTGCCAGCAGTTTAAAGGGGGGGTATAGCAATCAGCCCCAGCATTTT
CASSLKGGYSNQPQHF
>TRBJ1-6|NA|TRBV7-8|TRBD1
TGTGCCAGCAGCTTTGGGTTTGGGACAGCTAATTCACCCCTCCACTTT
CASSFGFGTANSPLHF
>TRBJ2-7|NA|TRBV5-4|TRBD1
TGTGCCAGCAGGCCCGGACAGGACTACGAGCAGTACTTC
CASRPGQDYEQYF
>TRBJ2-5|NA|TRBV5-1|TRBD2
TGCGCCAGCAGCTTGGCGGGGGGAGACCAAGAGACCCAGTACTTC
CASSLAGGDQETQYF
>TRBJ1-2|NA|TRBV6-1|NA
TGTGCCAGCAGTGAAAACCTGGGAGGAGGGCTGCGTGGCTACACCTTC
CASSENLGGGLRGYTF
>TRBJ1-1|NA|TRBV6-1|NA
TGTGCCAGCAGTCATTGGGCAGGGGTGAGCACTGAAGCTTTCTTT
CASSHWAGVSTEAFF
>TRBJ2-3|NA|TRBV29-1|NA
TGCAGCGTCTGGCTAGCGTTAGATGCTGCAGATACGCAGTATTTT
CSVWLALDAADTQYF
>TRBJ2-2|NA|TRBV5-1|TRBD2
TGCGCCAGCAGCAAGGGACTAGCGAGGAACACCGGGGAGCTGTTTTTT
CASSKGLARNTGELFF
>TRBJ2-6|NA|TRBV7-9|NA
TGTGCCAGCAGCTTAACGGATTTCTCTGGGGCCAACGTCCTGACTTTC
CASSLTDFSGANVLTF